This section outlines one T cell receptor beta chain sequence together with its context. Different DNA sequences within this sample yield the same CDR3. This sample was taken from a study of shared clonotypes between healthy human individuals. Clones were read by immunoSEQ multiplex PCR, and TCRdb kept only the in-frame ones, dropping some. The table has roughly 2,000,000 clones, around 93% seen once; the top ten hold approximately 1.7%. Naive CD8 cells lacked CD45RO, underwent positive selection for CCR7 and left out terminally differentiated effector memory CD45RA+ cells. Recent acute infections and vaccinations were absent in the healthy HIV-negative adult donors. Germline-derived CDR1 and CDR2 are MGHRA and YSYEKL. The CDR3 length is 14 residues. J gave up 4 bases and V 1 base, and 3 bases lay outside the gene matches.

Sequenced material: naive CD8+ T cells from PBMCs. The sequence derives from a man younger than 35 in good health. Some clones in this sample may be carry-over from other donors' samples. V gene TRBV4-1 combines with J gene TRBJ2-7; 8 bases are shared with TRBD1. DNA for the CDR3: TGCGCCAGCAGCCAAGGGACAGGGAATTACGAGCAGTACTTC. Translating gives CASSQGTGNYEQYF.